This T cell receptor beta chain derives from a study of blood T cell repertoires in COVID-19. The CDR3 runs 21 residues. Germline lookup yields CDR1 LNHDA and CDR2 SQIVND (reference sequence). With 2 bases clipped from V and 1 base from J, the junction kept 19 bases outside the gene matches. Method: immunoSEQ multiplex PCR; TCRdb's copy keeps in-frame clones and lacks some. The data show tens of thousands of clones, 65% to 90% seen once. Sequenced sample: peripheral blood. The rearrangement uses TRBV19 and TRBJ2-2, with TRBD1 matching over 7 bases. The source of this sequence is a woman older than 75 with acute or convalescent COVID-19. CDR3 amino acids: CASSIWAVRGGQAMNTGELFF. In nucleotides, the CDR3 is TGTGCCAGTAGTATATGGGCAGTCCGAGGCGGACAGGCCATGAACACCGGGGAGCTGTTTTTT.